This TCR beta chain was recorded in a study of cytomegalovirus exposure and HLA in healthy donors. The germline gives CDR1 WSHSY, CDR2 SAAADI. The junction had 3 bases not matched to a gene; V was cut back by 10 bases and J by 4 bases. The CDR3 totals 12 residues. The PCR employed 60 Vbeta primers together with 13 Jbeta primers. Measured with immunoSEQ multiplex PCR; TCRdb has only the in-frame clones, and not every one. The listing records approximately 77,000 clones. This receptor was obtained from a man aged 30-40 years in good health and CMV-seronegative. V usage is TRBV10-2 and J usage is TRBJ2-3, with 9 bases that match TRBD2. Sequencing was carried out using PBMCs. The CDR3 region has the DNA TGCGCCACGGGACTAGCCCCAGATACGCAGTATTTT. Amino acid sequence: CATGLAPDTQYF.